This T cell receptor beta chain was sequenced during a study of high-grade serous ovarian cancer treatment subgroups. Tumor tissue was taken before any definitive surgery or chemotherapy was given. The protocol was immunoSEQ multiplex PCR, while the TCRdb copy is restricted to in-frame clones and leaves out a portion. Here the sample spans about 16,000 clones, about 76% being singletons. The length of the CDR3 is 16 residues. Germline assignment: CDR1 SGHTA and CDR2 FQGNSA. With 1 base removed from V and 0 bases from J, the gap between germline ends came to 10 bases. The receptor's source is a human donor with high-grade serous ovarian cancer. Sequenced sample: tumor tissue. J is TRBJ2-1 and V is TRBV7-2; D unclear. The DNA for the CDR3 is TGTGCCAGCAGCTTAGTTTGGGTCAGCTCCTACAATGAGCAGTTCTTC. Protein: CASSLVWVSSYNEQFF.